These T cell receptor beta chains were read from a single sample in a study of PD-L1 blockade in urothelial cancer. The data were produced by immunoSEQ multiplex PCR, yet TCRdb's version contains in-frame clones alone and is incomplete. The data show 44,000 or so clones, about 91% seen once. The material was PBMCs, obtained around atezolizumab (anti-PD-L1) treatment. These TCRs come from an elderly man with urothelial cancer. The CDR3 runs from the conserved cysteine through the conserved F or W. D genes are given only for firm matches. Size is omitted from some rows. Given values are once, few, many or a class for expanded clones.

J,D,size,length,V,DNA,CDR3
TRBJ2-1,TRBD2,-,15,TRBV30,TGTGCCTGGAGGCCACTAGCGGGAACCACAGGTGAGCAGTTCTTC,CAWRPLAGTTGEQFF
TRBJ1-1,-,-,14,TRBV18,TGTGCCAGCTCACCCGGGGGGGCGCCCACTGAAGCTTTCTTT,CASSPGGAPTEAFF
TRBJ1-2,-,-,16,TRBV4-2,TGTGCCAGCAGCCACCAGAGGACAGTTCCTAACTATGGCTACACCTTC,CASSHQRTVPNYGYTF
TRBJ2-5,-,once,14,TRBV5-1,TGCGCCAGCAGCTTGCAGGGCCGACAAGAGACCCAGTACTTC,CASSLQGRQETQYF
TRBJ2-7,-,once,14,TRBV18,TGTGCCAGCTCACCAAGGGGGGAGGGGAACGAGCAGTACTTC,CASSPRGEGNEQYF
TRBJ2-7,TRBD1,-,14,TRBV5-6,TGTGCCAGCAGCCGTAAGACAGGGAAGAACGAGCAGTACTTC,CASSRKTGKNEQYF
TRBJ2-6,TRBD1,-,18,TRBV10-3,TGTGCCATCAGTGAGCGTACAGGGGGCTTCACTGGGGCCAACGTCCTGACTTTC,CAISERTGGFTGANVLTF
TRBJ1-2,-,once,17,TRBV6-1,TGTGCCAGCAGTGCCCGGGAGACAGTGAGTTCTAACTATGGCTACACCTTC,CASSARETVSSNYGYTF
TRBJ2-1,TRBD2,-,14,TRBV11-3,TGTGCCAGCAGCGAGCGGGAGGGCCGGTATGAGCAGTTCTTC,CASSEREGRYEQFF
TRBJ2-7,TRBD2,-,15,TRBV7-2,TGTGCCAGCAGCACTCTAGCGGGAGCTTCATACGAGCAGTACTTC,CASSTLAGASYEQYF
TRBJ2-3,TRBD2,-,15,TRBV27,TGTGCCAGCAGTTTATCAGCTAGCGGAACAGATACGCAGTATTTT,CASSLSASGTDTQYF
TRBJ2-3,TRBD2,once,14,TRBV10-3,TGTGCCATCAGTGGGACTAGCGGGAGGGATACGCAGTATTTT,CAISGTSGRDTQYF
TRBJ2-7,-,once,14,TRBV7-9,TGTGCCAGCAGCCCTGGCACAGGGGGGGGCGAGCAGTACTTC,CASSPGTGGGEQYF
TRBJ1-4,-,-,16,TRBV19,TGTGCCAGTAGTCTTCCTTCCGGGACAAAGGATGAAAAACTGTTTTTT,CASSLPSGTKDEKLFF